A single sample gave rise to the 14 T cell receptor beta chains below, sequenced in a study of cytomegalovirus exposure and HLA in healthy donors. The PCR ran on 60 Vbeta and 13 Jbeta primers. Using immunoSEQ multiplex PCR, the repertoire was profiled, and TCRdb retains in-frame clones only, with some absent. This table has about 180,000 clones, 80% appearing once. The sample taken for sequencing was PBMCs. Receptors originate from a woman in her twenties or thirties in good health and CMV-seronegative.

The chain uses TRBV5-1 and TRBJ1-2, with D maybe TRBD1 (6 bases). Germline CDR1 is SGHRS and CDR2 is YFSETQ. CDR3 length: 16 amino acids. With 4 bases removed from V and 3 bases from J, the gap between germline ends came to 19 bases. CDR3 DNA: TGCGCCAGCAGCCCAGGGGTTTCCCACTTTGACTATGGCTACACCTTC. Amino acids: CASSPGVSHFDYGYTF.

For this clone: A junction end diverges from the germline sequence, so it may reflect a read error. This chain links TRBV7-7 with TRBJ2-5; 8 bases map to TRBD2. Per germline, CDR1 SSHAT and CDR2 FNYEAQ (reference sequence). The CDR3 length is 15 residues. As DNA, the CDR3 is TGTGCTAGCAGCTTAGGACTAGCCCCGGTAGGGACCCAGTACTTC. Protein product: CASSLGLAPVGTQYF.

The chain has TRBV5-1 and TRBJ1-1; a possible D gene is TRBD1 (6 bases). The CDR3 has 14 residues. Germline V gives CDR1 SGHRS, CDR2 YFSETQ. V was pared by 3 bases and J by 11 bases, with 20 bases between. CDR3 sequence: CASSSLVGGSEAFF. The CDR3 nucleotides are TGCGCCAGCAGCTCGTTGGTTGGGGGCTCGGAGGCTTTCTTT.

The rearrangement links TRBV30 to TRBJ1-2; TRBD1 agrees at 8 bases. CDR1 is GTSNPN, CDR2 SVGIG, per germline (reference sequence). CDR3 size: 14 residues. J was trimmed by 8 bases and V by 3 bases; bases with no gene match: 11. The CDR3 spells CAWSPTGVIGGYTF. The DNA of the CDR3 is TGTGCCTGGAGCCCGACAGGGGTAATTGGAGGCTACACCTTC.

V usage is TRBV10-1 and J usage is TRBJ2-3; D is perhaps TRBD1 (5 bases). Germline loops: CDR1 WNHNN, CDR2 SYGVQD (reference sequence). CDR3 size: 16 residues. The V end lost 2 bases, the J end lost 1 base, and 13 bases lay between the germline ends. CDR3: CASSEGRGAGTDTQYF. The CDR3 DNA reads TGCGCCAGCAGTGAGGGAAGGGGCGCCGGCACAGATACGCAGTATTTT.

The chain joins TRBV5-1 to TRBJ1-1; no firm D call. Germline V lookup: CDR1 SGHRS, CDR2 YFSETQ. The CDR3 totals 15 residues. V dropped 2 bases and J dropped 0 bases, with 11 bases sitting between them. The chain's CDR3 is CASSFTGKMNTEAFF. The CDR3 DNA is TGCGCCAGCAGCTTCACGGGGAAGATGAACACTGAAGCTTTCTTT.

The CDR3 sequence: CASSFNRAGAETQYF. Here the CDR3 DNA reads TGTGCCAGCAGCTTTAACAGGGCGGGCGCGGAGACCCAGTACTTC. The rearrangement uses TRBV7-2 and TRBJ2-5; D perhaps matches TRBD1 (6 bases). CDR1 is SGHTA and CDR2 is FQGNSA in the germline V gene. V was shortened by 3 bases and J by 5 bases, with 16 bases between the two germline ends. The CDR3 length is 15 residues.

This clone showed up just a few times. One end of the junction varies from germline; a read error may be responsible. This sample also contains other DNA sequences that code for the same CDR3. This CDR3 reads CASSQSLTGRELTDTQYF. As DNA, the CDR3 is TGCGCCAGCAGCCAATCTTTAACAGGGAGAGAATTGACAGATACGCAGTATTTT. The gene calls are TRBV23-1 and TRBJ2-3, with D possibly TRBD1 on 6 matching bases. TRBV23-1 is an ORF, with its function uncertain. The CDR3 length is 18 residues.

The chain joins TRBV30 to TRBJ2-7; D possibly corresponds to TRBD2 (6 bases). Germline V gives CDR1 GTSNPN, CDR2 SVGIG (reference sequence). Deletions cut 0 bases from V and 3 bases from J, with 15 bases between. The CDR3 length is 15 residues. For the CDR3, the DNA is TGTGCCTGGAGTGTACCGGAGGAGGGCGACTACGAGCAGTACTTC. It codes for CAWSVPEEGDYEQYF.

DNA of the CDR3: TGCGCCAGCAGCCAGGAAACCGGGTCGTCCTATGGCTACACCTTC. Its protein product is CASSQETGSSYGYTF. The chain is built from TRBV4-3 and TRBJ1-2; no definite D call. V was cut by 3 bases and J by 4 bases, with 15 bases left in between. There are 15 residues in the CDR3. Germline V CDR1 and CDR2: LGHNA, YSLEER.

The chain uses TRBV9 and TRBJ1-5, with a weak D call TRBD1 (6 bases). Looked up from germline, CDR1 is SGDLS and CDR2 is YYNGEE. V lost 4 bases and J lost 3, with 23 bases in between. This CDR3 spans 18 amino acids. CDR3 amino acids: CASSLKSFTDRDNQPQHF. The CDR3 nucleotides read TGTGCCAGCAGCCTCAAATCGTTTACGGACAGAGACAATCAGCCCCAGCATTTT.

In the case of this clone: Other DNA variants within this sample encode the same CDR3. This chain connects TRBV5-1 to TRBJ2-3; possible D gene TRBD2, 6 bases. Germline V gene sequence: CDR1 SGHRS, CDR2 YFSETQ. The V end lost 4 bases, the J end lost 0 bases, and 12 bases lay between the germline ends. CDR3 length: 15 residues. CDR3 DNA: TGCGCCAGCAGCCCGGGACTGTTAAGCACAGATACGCAGTATTTT. Amino acid sequence: CASSPGLLSTDTQYF.

The chain joins TRBV7-3 to TRBJ2-3, with 8 bases matching TRBD2. Germline V lookup: CDR1 SGHTA, CDR2 FQGTGA. This CDR3 spans 15 amino acids. V was pared by 1 base and J by 6 bases, with 6 bases of the junction left unmatched. CDR3 nucleotide sequence: TGTGCCAGCAGCTTAATGGCGGGGGGCCTGGATACGCAGTATTTT. This translates into CASSLMAGGLDTQYF. The entire variable domain, with the rest obtained from reference TRBV7-3 and TRBJ2-3, is as follows: GAGVSQTPSNKVTEKGKYVELRCDPISGHTALYWYRQSLGQGPEFLIYFQGTGAADDSGLPNDRFFAVRPEGSVSTLKIQRTERGDSAVYLCASSLMAGGLDTQYFGPGTRLTVL.

This sequence joins TRBV6-4 and TRBJ1-1; TRBD1 matches at 9 bases. In germline, CDR1 is MRHNA, CDR2 SNTAGT. J was trimmed by 1 base and V by 6 bases; bases with no gene match: 9. This CDR3 has 16 amino acids. The CDR3 reads CASSDTPGQGNTEAFF. The CDR3 nucleotides read TGTGCCAGCAGCGATACCCCGGGACAGGGGAACACTGAAGCTTTCTTT.